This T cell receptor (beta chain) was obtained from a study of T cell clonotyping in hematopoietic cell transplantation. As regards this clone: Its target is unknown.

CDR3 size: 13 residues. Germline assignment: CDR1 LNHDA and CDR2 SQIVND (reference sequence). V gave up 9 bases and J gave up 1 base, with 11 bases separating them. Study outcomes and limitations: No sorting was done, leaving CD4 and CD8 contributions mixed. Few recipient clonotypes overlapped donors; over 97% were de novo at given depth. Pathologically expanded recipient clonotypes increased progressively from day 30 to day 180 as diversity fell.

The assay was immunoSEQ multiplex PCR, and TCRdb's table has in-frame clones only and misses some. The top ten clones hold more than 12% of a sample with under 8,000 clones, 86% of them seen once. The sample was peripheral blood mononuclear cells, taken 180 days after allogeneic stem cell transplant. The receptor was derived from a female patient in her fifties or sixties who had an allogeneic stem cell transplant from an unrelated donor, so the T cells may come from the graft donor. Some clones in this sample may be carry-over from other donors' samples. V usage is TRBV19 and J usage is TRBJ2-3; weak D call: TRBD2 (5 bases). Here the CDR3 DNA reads TGTGCCAGCGCGGGTGGGGGCACAGATACGCAGTATTTT. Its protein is CASAGGGTDTQYF.